The entry below gives a single T cell receptor beta chain sequence along with its context. Antigen: not known. Regions amplified from RNA transcripts were the TCR beta CDR3 regions. First-round RT-PCR targeting the TCR CDR3 was performed with the HTBI primer set. TCRdb analysed the multiplex PCR reads with MiXCR anew, one entry per CDR3 protein. The profile covers more than 450,000 distinct CDR3 sequences, with just under 20% appearing a single time and less than 55% taken by the ten largest. These data come from a study of T cells in Graves' hyperthyroidism and ophthalmopathy. Looking at the study overall: Specimen type is peripheral blood, collected at initial diagnosis prior to any treatment.

General study results and limits: Most clonotypes expanded in thyroid above 0.001 were likewise present in blood.

This CDR3 contains 17 residues. The germline gives CDR1 LNHDA, CDR2 SQIVND (reference sequence). V trimming: 5 bases; J trimming: 3 bases; junction bases outside the gene matches: 16. This TCR derives from a man aged 40-50 years with Graves' ophthalmopathy. The rearrangement links TRBV19 to TRBJ2-7; 7 bases align to TRBD1. Material for sequencing was blood. The CDR3 loop reads CASSPRQGLGKIYEQYF. The CDR3 bases are TGTGCCAGTAGTCCCAGACAGGGCTTGGGGAAAATCTACGAGCAGTACTTC.